This entry concerns a single T cell receptor beta chain. This sample is drawn from a study of CD8 T cells in Susac syndrome. FACS was used to enrich TEMRA cells, whereas the CD8+ and CD4+ T cells were obtained by negative isolation. Random hexamers served to reverse transcribe about 0.5 to 1 ug RNA. TCR beta CDR3 was amplified by immunoSEQ covering 54 Vbeta and 13 Jbeta. Each CDR3 protein gets one entry after TCRdb re-called the immunoSEQ multiplex PCR reads with MiXCR. Of 160,000 or so distinct CDR3 sequences listed, 85% to 95% are singletons. The sample taken for sequencing was CD8+ T cells from PBMCs. The sequence came from a human donor with multiple sclerosis.

The chain's CDR3 is CSAYVPPDRGEQETQYF. CDR3 nucleotides: TGCAGTGCCTACGTTCCCCCGGACAGGGGCGAGCAAGAGACCCAGTACTTC. V usage is TRBV20-1 and J usage is TRBJ2-5, with 9 bases that match TRBD1. V lost 6 bases to trimming and J lost 2 bases; unmatched junction nucleotides: 16. CDR1 and CDR2 from the germline V gene are DFQATT and SNEGSKA (reference sequence). The CDR3 length is 17 residues.